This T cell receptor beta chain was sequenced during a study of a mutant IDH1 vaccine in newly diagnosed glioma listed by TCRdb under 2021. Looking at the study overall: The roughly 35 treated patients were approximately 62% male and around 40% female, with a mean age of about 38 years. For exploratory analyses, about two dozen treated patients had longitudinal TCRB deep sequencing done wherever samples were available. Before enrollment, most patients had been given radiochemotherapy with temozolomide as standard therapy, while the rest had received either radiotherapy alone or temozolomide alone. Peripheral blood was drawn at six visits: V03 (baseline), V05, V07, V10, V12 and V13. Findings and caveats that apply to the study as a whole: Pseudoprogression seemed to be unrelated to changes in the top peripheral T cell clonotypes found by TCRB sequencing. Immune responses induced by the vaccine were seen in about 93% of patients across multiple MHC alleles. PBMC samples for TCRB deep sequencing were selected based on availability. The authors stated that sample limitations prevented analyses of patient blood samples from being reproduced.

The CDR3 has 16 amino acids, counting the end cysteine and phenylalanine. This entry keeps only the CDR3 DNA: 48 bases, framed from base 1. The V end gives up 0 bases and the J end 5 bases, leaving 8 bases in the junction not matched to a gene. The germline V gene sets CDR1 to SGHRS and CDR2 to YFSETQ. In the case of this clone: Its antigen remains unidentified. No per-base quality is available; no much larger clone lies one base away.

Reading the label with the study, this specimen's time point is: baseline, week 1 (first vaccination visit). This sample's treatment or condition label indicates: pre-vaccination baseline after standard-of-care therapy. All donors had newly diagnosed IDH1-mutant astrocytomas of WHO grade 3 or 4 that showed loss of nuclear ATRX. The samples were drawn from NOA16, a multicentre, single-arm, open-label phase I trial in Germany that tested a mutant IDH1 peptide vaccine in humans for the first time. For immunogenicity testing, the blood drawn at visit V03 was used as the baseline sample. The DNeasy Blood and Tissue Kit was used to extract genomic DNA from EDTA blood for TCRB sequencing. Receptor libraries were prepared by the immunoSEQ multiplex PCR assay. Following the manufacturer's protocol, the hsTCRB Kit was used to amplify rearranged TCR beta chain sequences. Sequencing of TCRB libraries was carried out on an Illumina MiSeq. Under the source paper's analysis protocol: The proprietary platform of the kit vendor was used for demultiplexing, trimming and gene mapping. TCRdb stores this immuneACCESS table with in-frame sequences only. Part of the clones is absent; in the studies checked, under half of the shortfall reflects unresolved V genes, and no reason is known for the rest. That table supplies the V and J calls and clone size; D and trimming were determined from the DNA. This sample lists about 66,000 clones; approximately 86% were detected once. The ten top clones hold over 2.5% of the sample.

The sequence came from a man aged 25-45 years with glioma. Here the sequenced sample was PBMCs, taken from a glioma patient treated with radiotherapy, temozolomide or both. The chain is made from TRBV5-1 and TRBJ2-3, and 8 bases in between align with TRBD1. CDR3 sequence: CASSLAAGGIGDTQYF. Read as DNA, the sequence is TGCGCCAGCAGCTTGGCCGCAGGGGGCATTGGAGATACGCAGTATTTT.